This T cell receptor (beta chain) was identified during a study of blood T cells in healthy people across ages. About the study: Capturing about one barcoded beta molecule per two T cells was achieved by template switching.

Collection of ten milliliters of peripheral blood was performed for each donor. Extracted total RNA amounted to at least 5.5 micrograms for each sample. As to this clonotype: At one of its ends the junction is not consistent with the germline gene, which may arise from a read error.

Primed by a sample-barcoded 5' primer and a J-beta primer mix, a second PCR proceeded for about 6 to 12 cycles. Each cDNA molecule was tagged by a template-switch adaptor with 12 random nucleotides. TCRdb re-analysed the 5' RACE reads in MiXCR, keeping a single row per CDR3 protein. Here the sample spans about 640,000 distinct CDR3 sequences, 58% being singletons. This clonotype was obtained from a man aged 60 to 69 in good health. Sequencing was performed on blood.

CDR3 residues: CSATPEVGGQGTQYF. CDR3 nucleotides: TGCAGTGCTACCCCCGAGGTGGGTGGCCAAGGGACCCAGTACTTC. V and J are TRBV20-1 and TRBJ2-5; D is undetermined. The length of the CDR3 is 15 residues. Germline-derived CDR1 and CDR2 are DFQATT and SNEGSKA (reference sequence).